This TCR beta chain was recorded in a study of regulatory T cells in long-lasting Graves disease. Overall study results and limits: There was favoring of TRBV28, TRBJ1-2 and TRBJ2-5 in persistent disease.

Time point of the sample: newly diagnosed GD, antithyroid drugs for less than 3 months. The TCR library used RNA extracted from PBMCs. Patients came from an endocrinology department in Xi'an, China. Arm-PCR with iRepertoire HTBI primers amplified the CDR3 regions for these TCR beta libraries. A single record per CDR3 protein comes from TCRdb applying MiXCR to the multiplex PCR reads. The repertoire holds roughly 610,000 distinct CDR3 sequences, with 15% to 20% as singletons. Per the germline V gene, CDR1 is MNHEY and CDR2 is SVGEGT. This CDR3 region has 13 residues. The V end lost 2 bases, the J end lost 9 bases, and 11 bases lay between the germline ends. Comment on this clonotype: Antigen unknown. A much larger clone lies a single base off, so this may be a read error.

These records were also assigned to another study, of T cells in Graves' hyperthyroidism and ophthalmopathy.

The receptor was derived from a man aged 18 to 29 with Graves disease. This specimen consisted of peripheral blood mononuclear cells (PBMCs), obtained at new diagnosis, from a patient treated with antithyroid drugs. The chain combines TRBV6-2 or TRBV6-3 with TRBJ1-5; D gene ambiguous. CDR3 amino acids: CASSYPQPAPQHF. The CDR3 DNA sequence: TGTGCCAGCAGTTACCCCCAGCCGGCGCCCCAGCATTTT.